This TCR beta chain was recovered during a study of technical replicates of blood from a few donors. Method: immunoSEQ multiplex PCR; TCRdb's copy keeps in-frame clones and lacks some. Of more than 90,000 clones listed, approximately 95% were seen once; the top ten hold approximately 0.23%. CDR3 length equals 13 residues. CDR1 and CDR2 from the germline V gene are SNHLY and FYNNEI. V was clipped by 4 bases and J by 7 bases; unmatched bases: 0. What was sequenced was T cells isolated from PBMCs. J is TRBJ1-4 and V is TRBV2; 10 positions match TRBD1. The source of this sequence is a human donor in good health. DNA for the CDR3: TGTGCCAGCAGTGGACAGGGGGCTGAAAAACTGTTTTTT. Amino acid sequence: CASSGQGAEKLFF.